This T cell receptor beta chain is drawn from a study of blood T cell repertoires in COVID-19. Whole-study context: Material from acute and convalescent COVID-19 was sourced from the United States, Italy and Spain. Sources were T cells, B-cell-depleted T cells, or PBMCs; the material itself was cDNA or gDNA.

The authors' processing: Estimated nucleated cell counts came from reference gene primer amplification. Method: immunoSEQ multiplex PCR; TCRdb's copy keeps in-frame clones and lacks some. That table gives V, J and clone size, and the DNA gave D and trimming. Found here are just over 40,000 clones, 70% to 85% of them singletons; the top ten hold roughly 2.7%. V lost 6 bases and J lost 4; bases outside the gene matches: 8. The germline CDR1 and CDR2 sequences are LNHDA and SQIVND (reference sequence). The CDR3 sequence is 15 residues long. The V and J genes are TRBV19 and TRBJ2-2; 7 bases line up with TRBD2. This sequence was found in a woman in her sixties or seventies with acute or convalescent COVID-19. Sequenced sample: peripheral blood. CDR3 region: CASRVTWGGTGELFF. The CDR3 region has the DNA TGTGCCAGTAGGGTGACCTGGGGGGGCACCGGGGAGCTGTTTTTT. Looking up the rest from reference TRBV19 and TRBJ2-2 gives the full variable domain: DGGITQSPKYLFRKEGQNVTLSCEQNLNHDAMYWYRQDPGQGLRLIYYSQIVNDFQKGDIAEGYSVSREKKESFPLTVTSAQKNPTAFYLCASRVTWGGTGELFFGEGSRLTVL.